This T cell receptor (beta chain) appears in the sequencing data of a study of OX40 agonist ivuxolimab in advanced cancers. Study-wide context: The costimulatory receptor OX40 (CD134) was targeted by ivuxolimab, a fully human IgG2 agonistic monoclonal antibody. Intravenous ivuxolimab was administered to patients every 2 weeks at six dose levels: 0.01, 0.1, 0.3, 1.5, 3 and 10 mg/kg. Among the 52 dose-escalation patients, approximately 20 had hepatocellular carcinoma, about 15 melanoma, 9 renal cell carcinoma and 9 head and neck cancer. A male proportion of about 79% and a mean age of about 60 years, ranging from about 23 to 90, were recorded for the dose-escalation cohort. Prior anti-PD-1, anti-PD-L1 or anti-CTLA-4 therapy was permitted, and checkpoint inhibitors had been received by under 50% of dose-escalation patients. Three dose-escalation patients achieved partial responses, one with hepatocellular carcinoma and two with cutaneous melanoma. The point of sequencing TCRbeta in the periphery was to test whether ivuxolimab changed TCR sequence diversity and drove clonal T-cell expansion. The monotherapy dose-escalation portion (N of about 50 patients) of the phase I ivuxolimab trial is reported in the paper. Study-wide conclusions, independent of this receptor: In the 0.1-3.0 mg/kg groups, partial responders had among the lowest normalized peripheral clonal expansion, particularly in CD8+ T cells. On average, CD8+ T cells showed more expanded clones than CD4+ T cells after ivuxolimab. At doses of 0.1 to 3.0 mg/kg, clonal expansion of both CD4+ and CD8+ blood T cells was observed from baseline to week 6. Low levels of normalized T-cell clonal expansion were also seen in some patients who did not respond. The antigen specificity of the peripheral T cells that underwent clonal expansion was not determined.

For sequencing of the TCRbeta CDR3 region, genomic DNA was extracted from the sorted cells. The immunoSEQ Assay was used to sequence the TCRbeta CDR3 regions. TCRdb took over this immuneACCESS table, retaining in-frame rearrangements with V and J assigned. Such tables are incomplete; in checked studies, under half of the missing clones stem from an unresolved V gene, and the remainder is unexplained. The sample records 65,000 to 80,000 clones, about 88% of which are singletons. Jointly, the top ten make up around 0.97% of the sample. For CDR1 and CDR2, the germline V gene lists SGHTA and FQGNSA. Inclusive of the bounding cysteine and phenylalanine, the CDR3 is 15 residues long. The only DNA kept is the CDR3, 45 bases in frame from the first base. The junction shows trimming of 5 bases on V and 5 bases on J, plus 18 bases between the germline ends. The trial excluded patients who had a history of autoimmune disease or who were on systemic immunosuppression. Peripheral blood for TCR sequencing was collected from all dose cohorts at baseline, on cycle 4 day 1, and on cycle 7 day 1. The samples were drawn from a first-in-human, open-label, multicenter phase I dose-escalation trial of ivuxolimab. Adults with locally advanced or metastatic melanoma, renal cell carcinoma, hepatocellular carcinoma or head and neck squamous cell carcinoma were enrolled in the trial. CD4+ and CD8+ T cells were sorted separately from peripheral blood before TCR sequencing.

Concerning this clone: Its antigen is still unknown. There are no base qualities to consult, and no much larger clone falls within one base.

The material sequenced was CD4+ or CD8+ T cells sorted from blood, taken in a trial of the OX40 agonist ivuxolimab. The receptor was isolated from an adult with an advanced solid tumor such as melanoma, head and neck, liver or kidney cancer. The chain links TRBV7-2 with TRBJ2-5, with the D gene call left open. Here is the DNA: TGTGCCAGCAGCCAGGTCTACTTCGGTAGGGAGACCCAGTACTTC. Its protein is CASSQVYFGRETQYF.